This T cell receptor (beta chain) was observed in a study of PD-1 blockade in classical Hodgkin lymphoma. Study summary: Patients in the cohort were put on intravenous nivolumab, 3 mg/kg every 2 weeks. Overall study results and limits: Compared with healthy donors, newly diagnosed patients reportedly showed lower baseline TCR diversity.

Assay used: immunoSEQ multiplex PCR; TCRdb lists only in-frame clones, some missing. Of under 30,000 clones in the sample, 86% are singletons; the top ten hold 0.4% to 0.45%. Trimming took 3 bases from V and 6 from J, leaving 12 bases between them. The CDR3 spans 14 residues. The V gene's germline CDR1 is SGHNT and CDR2 YYREEE (reference sequence). A remark on this clone: The antigen remains unidentified.

The time point is: cycle 4 day 1 (C4D1), after 6 weeks of nivolumab. All patients relapsed after autologous stem cell transplantation, and brentuximab vedotin exposure varied. Magnetic negative selection served to purify CD4+ T cells out of PBMCs that had been thawed. The receptor was derived from a human donor with classical Hodgkin lymphoma. Sample: CD4+ T cells from blood, taken before the fourth cycle of nivolumab. V and J are TRBV5-4 and TRBJ1-4; D remains unclear. CDR3 region: CASSSGPADEKLFF. DNA for the CDR3: TGTGCCAGCAGCTCCGGCCCAGCGGATGAAAAACTGTTTTTT.